This TCR beta chain came from a study of cytomegalovirus exposure and HLA in healthy donors. Primers included in the PCR were 60 Vbeta and 13 Jbeta primers. The table came from immunoSEQ multiplex PCR; TCRdb's copy has only in-frame clones and leaves some out. The data contain approximately 240,000 clones, around 89% of them singletons. The CDR3 totals 14 residues. The germline gives CDR1 MGHRA, CDR2 YSYEKL. V lost 1 base, J lost 4 bases, and 10 bases lay in between. Sequenced sample: PBMCs. V and J are TRBV4-1 and TRBJ1-2; no clear D gene. The receptor was isolated from a young woman in good health and CMV-seronegative. The CDR3 sequence: CASSQGAATYGYTF. The CDR3 nucleotides read TGCGCCAGCAGCCAAGGGGCCGCAACCTATGGCTACACCTTC.